This TCR beta chain was obtained from a study of radiotherapy plus CTLA-4 blockade in lung cancer. The CDR3 sequence is 13 residues long. Per germline, CDR1 LNHDA and CDR2 SQIVND (reference sequence). V lost 10 bases to trimming and J lost 4 bases; unmatched junction nucleotides: 9. This clone was observed once. The assay was immunoSEQ multiplex PCR, and TCRdb's table has in-frame clones only and misses some. The table lists around 53,000 clones, 80% to 90% of them singletons. The receptor was derived from a human donor with non-small cell lung cancer that progressed on radiotherapy plus ipilimumab. Some clones in this sample may be carry-over from other donors' samples. This sample comprised peripheral blood, obtained from a patient treated with radiotherapy plus ipilimumab. V gene TRBV19 combines with J gene TRBJ1-1; 7 positions agree with TRBD1. CDR3 loop: CATQTGVGTEAFF. The DNA for the CDR3 is TGTGCCACGCAAACAGGGGTGGGCACTGAAGCTTTCTTT.